This T cell receptor beta chain was sequenced for a study of cytomegalovirus exposure and HLA in healthy donors. Overall study: Among the approximately 400 genotyped donors, 70% to 90% were placed in the Caucasian-associated ancestry cluster.

This clone was detected only once. Antigen unknown. PCR primers comprised 60 Vbeta and 13 Jbeta primers. Produced via immunoSEQ multiplex PCR; TCRdb's table is partial and in-frame only. The sample contains over 150,000 clones, 80% to 85% of which appear only once. Findings of the study overall: Specificity of a few CMV-associated chains for CMV antigens was verified in vitro.

Trimming removed 1 base from V and 5 bases from J, with 7 bases in between. The CDR3 runs 13 residues. CDR1 is SGDLS and CDR2 is YYNGEE in the germline V gene. The rearrangement joins TRBV9 to TRBJ2-1, with D tentatively TRBD2 (5 bases). The source is a boy aged 2 to 9 in good health and CMV-seronegative. Input material: PBMCs. The CDR3 coding sequence is TGTGCCAGCAGCGTAAGACTAAACAATGAGCAGTTCTTC. It encodes CASSVRLNNEQFF.